The entry that follows covers one TCR beta chain sequence. This clonotype was seen more than once but under ten times. This receptor's antigen is unknown. Nothing much larger sits one base from this clone, and base qualities are not available. The source of the sample is a study of T-cell reconstitution after alpha-beta-depleted transplantation in children listed by TCRdb under 2016. At the level of the whole study: The study quantitatively tracked T-cell immune reconstitution after TCRalphabeta/CD19-depleted allogeneic hematopoietic cell transplantation in children using TCR repertoire profiling.

Counted from cysteine to phenylalanine, this CDR3 has 14 amino acids. The sequence is cut down to CDR3 DNA, 42 bases in frame from base 1. The germline V gene gives CDR1 as LGHNA and CDR2 as YNFKEQ. V is clipped by 9 bases and J by 0 bases, and the sequence between their germline boundaries is 11 bases long. To prepare the library, PCR was applied. Data came from an Illumina HiSeq 2500. TCR libraries were prepared with molecular barcoding, using unique molecular identifiers to normalize TCRbeta repertoire quantification. TCRdb reran the public reads through fastp at Q25 and MiXCR, keeping productive beta chains. Entries are consolidated by CDR3 protein sequence, retaining the most common genes and DNA. In all, the sample holds about 420,000 distinct CDR3 sequences, and roughly 10% of those were seen once. The ten biggest clones cover 5% to 6.5% of the sample.

The sequencing used PBMCs from the stem cell graft donor, collected from the stem cell graft. The rearrangement combines TRBV4-2 with TRBJ2-2; the D segment could be TRBD2, given 6 matching bases. The TCR comes from a human donor who donated a stem cell graft to a child with acute myeloid leukemia. The CDR3 in this case is CASGGGTNTGELFF. The base sequence is TGTGCCAGTGGTGGCGGGACGAACACCGGGGAGCTGTTTTTT.